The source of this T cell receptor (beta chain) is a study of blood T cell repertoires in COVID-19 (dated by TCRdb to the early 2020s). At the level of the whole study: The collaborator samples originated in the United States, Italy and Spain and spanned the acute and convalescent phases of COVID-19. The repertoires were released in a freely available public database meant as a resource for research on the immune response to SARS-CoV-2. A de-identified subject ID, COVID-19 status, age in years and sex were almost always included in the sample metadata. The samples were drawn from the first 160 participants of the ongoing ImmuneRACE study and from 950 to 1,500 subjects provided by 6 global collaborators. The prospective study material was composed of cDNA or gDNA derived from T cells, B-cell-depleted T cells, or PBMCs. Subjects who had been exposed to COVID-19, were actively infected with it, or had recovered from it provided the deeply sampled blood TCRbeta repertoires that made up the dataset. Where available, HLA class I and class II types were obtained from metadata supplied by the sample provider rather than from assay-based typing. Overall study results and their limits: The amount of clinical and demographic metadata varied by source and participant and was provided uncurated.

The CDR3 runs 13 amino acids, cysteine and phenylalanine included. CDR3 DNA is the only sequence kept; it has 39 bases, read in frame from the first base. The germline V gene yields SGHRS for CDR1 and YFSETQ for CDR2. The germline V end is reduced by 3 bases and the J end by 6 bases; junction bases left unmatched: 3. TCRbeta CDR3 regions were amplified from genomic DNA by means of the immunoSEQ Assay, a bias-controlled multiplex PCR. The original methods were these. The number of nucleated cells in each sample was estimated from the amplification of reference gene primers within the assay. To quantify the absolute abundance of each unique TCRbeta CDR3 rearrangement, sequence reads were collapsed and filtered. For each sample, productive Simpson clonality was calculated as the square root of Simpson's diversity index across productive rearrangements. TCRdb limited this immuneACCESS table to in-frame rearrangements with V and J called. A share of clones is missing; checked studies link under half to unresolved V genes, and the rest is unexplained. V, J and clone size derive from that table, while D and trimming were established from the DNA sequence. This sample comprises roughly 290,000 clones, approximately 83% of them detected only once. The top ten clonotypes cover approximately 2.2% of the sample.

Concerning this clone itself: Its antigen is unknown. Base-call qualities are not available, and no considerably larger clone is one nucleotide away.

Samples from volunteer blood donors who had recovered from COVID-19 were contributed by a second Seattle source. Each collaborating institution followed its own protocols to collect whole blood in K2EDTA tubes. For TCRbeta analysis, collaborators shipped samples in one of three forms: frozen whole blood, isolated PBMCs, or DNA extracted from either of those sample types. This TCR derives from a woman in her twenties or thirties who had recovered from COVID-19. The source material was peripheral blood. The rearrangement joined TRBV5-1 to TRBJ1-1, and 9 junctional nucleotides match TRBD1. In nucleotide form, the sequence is TGCGCCAGCAGCTGGGACAGGGCGTCTGAAGCTTTCTTT. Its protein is CASSWDRASEAFF. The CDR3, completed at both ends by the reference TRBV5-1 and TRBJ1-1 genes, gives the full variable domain KAGVTQTPRYLIKTRGQQVTLSCSPISGHRSVSWYQQTPGQGLQFLFEYFSETQRNKGNFPGRFSGRQFSNSRSEMNVSTLELGDSALYLCASSWDRASEAFFGQGTRLTVV.